This T cell receptor beta chain was recovered during a study of blood T cell repertoires in COVID-19. Study-level information: T cells, B-cell-depleted T cells, or PBMCs provided the cDNA or gDNA that served as material.

The data were produced by immunoSEQ multiplex PCR, yet TCRdb's version contains in-frame clones alone and is incomplete. The data hold 240,000 or so clones, with 75% to 90% observed a single time. This TCR was recovered from a middle-aged woman with acute COVID-19. Material for sequencing was PBMCs or T cells enriched from blood (not recorded which).

This CDR3 reads CAWSPGQAFGQPQHF. For the CDR3, the DNA is TGTGCCTGGAGTCCGGGACAAGCCTTCGGTCAGCCCCAGCATTTT. The chain couples TRBV30 to TRBJ1-5; tentatively, D is TRBD1 (6 bases). The CDR3 contains 15 residues. V was cut by 2 bases and J by 6 bases, with 17 bases left in between. Germline assignment: CDR1 GTSNPN and CDR2 SVGIG (reference sequence).